The 9 T cell receptor beta chains in this list originate from one sample, sequenced in a study of T cell responses to AZD1222 COVID-19 vaccine. Generated by immunoSEQ multiplex PCR, the TCRdb table keeps only in-frame clones and is missing some. The table includes about 130,000 clones, around 89% detected once. The sample in question was peripheral blood, obtained on day 0 of AZD1222 vaccination. The source of these receptors is an adult in good health.

The table lists this clone with a count of one. The V gene is TRBV6-5, the J gene TRBJ1-2; D ambiguous. The CDR3 is made up of 12 amino acids. V was shortened by 5 bases and J by 7 bases, with 11 bases between the two germline ends. Germline V gene lookup returns CDR1 MNHEY and CDR2 SVGAGI. The CDR3 sequence is CASSIGSLGYTF. Here the CDR3 DNA reads TGTGCCAGCAGTATAGGGTCCCTTGGCTACACCTTC.

The J gene is TRBJ2-1, the V gene TRBV10-3; 11 bases agree with TRBD2. Germline V gene sequence: CDR1 ENHRY, CDR2 SYGVKD. Losses at the gene ends were 5 bases for V and 2 bases for J; bases not matched to a gene: 2. The CDR3 has 15 residues. The CDR3 DNA is TGTGCCATCAGTCCGGGACTAGCGGCCTACAATGAGCAGTTCTTC. Amino acids: CAISPGLAAYNEQFF.

The V call is TRBV7-6, the J call TRBJ2-2; D is possibly TRBD2 (5 bases). V was pared by 4 bases and J by 0 bases, with 12 bases between. This CDR3 comprises 16 residues. Per the germline V gene, CDR1 is SGHVS and CDR2 is FNYEAQ. CDR3 protein: CASSSLGLANTGELFF. DNA of the CDR3: TGTGCCAGCAGCTCCCTAGGACTCGCGAACACCGGGGAGCTGTTTTTT.

The gene calls are TRBV5-1 and TRBJ1-3; no reliable D call. V was shortened by 4 bases and J by 0 bases, with 8 bases between the two germline ends. The germline V gene encodes CDR1 SGHRS and CDR2 YFSETQ. This CDR3 comprises 14 residues. The CDR3 spells CASSPERSGNTIYF. As DNA, the CDR3 is TGCGCCAGCAGCCCAGAACGCTCTGGAAACACCATATATTTT. Variable domain in full (rest from reference TRBV5-1 and TRBJ1-3): KAGVTQTPRYLIKTRGQQVTLSCSPISGHRSVSWYQQTPGQGLQFLFEYFSETQRNKGNFPGRFSGRQFSNSRSEMNVSTLELGDSALYLCASSPERSGNTIYFGEGSWLTVV.

CDR3 in DNA: TGTGCCAGCAGTCTAGGCGCAGCTGGAAACACCATATATTTT. Translation: CASSLGAAGNTIYF. The V call is TRBV9, the J call TRBJ1-3, with unresolved D. Germline values: CDR1 SGDLS, CDR2 YYNGEE. V was shortened by 5 bases and J by 2 bases, with 11 bases between the two germline ends. This CDR3 region has 14 residues.

This clone has just a few counts. The chain links TRBV10-3 to TRBJ1-3, with a possible D match to TRBD1 (5 bases). The V and J ends lost 6 bases and 1 base respectively, with 10 bases between them. Germline V gives CDR1 ENHRY, CDR2 SYGVKD. There are 14 residues in the CDR3. CDR3 bases: TGTGCCATCAGCCCAGGGCTGTCTGGAAACACCATATATTTT. This codes for CAISPGLSGNTIYF.

V and J are TRBV15 and TRBJ1-5, with TRBD1 matching 7 bases. The germline V gene encodes CDR1 LNHNV and CDR2 YYDKDF (reference sequence). The V gene end was trimmed by 5 bases and the J gene end by 5 bases; junction bases not matched to a gene: 9. This CDR3 comprises 15 residues. The CDR3 region has the DNA TGTGCCACCAGCGGACCGGGACAGAGTTATCAGCCCCAGCATTTT. Amino acids: CATSGPGQSYQPQHF. Full variable domain (remainder filled in from reference TRBV15 and TRBJ1-5): DAMVIQNPRYQVTQFGKPVTLSCSQTLNHNVMYWYQQKSSQAPKLLFHYYDKDFNNEADTPDNFQSRRPNTSFCFLDIRSPGLGDTAMYLCATSGPGQSYQPQHFGDGTRLSIL.

The V call is TRBV29-1, the J call TRBJ1-5; the D gene is possibly TRBD1 (6 bases). CDR1 is SQVTM, CDR2 ANQGSEA, per germline. CDR3 length: 14 residues. Trimming removed 6 bases from V and 0 bases from J, with 12 bases in between. The CDR3 here is CSVGTGHSNQPQHF. As DNA, the CDR3 is TGCAGCGTCGGCACAGGGCATAGCAATCAGCCCCAGCATTTT.

This rearrangement joins TRBV2 to TRBJ1-5; tentative D call: TRBD1 (6 bases). There are 15 residues in the CDR3. V was cut by 3 bases and J by 3 bases, with 12 bases left in between. The V gene's germline CDR1 is SNHLY and CDR2 FYNNEI. The CDR3 is CASSDGTNYNQPQHF. The CDR3 coding sequence is TGTGCCAGCAGTGATGGGACAAATTACAATCAGCCCCAGCATTTT. The full variable domain, its missing parts supplied by reference TRBV2 and TRBJ1-5, is EPEVTQTPSHQVTQMGQEVILRCVPISNHLYFYWYRQILGQKVEFLVSFYNNEISEKSEIFDDQFSVERPDGSNFTLKIRSTKLEDSAMYFCASSDGTNYNQPQHFGDGTRLSIL.